The 14 T cell receptor beta chains below come from one sample, sequenced in a study of blood T cell repertoires in COVID-19. This table comes from immunoSEQ multiplex PCR, and its TCRdb copy is limited to in-frame clones, with some not included. Counted here are 180,000 or so clones, about 81% occurring once; the ten biggest clones make up almost 8.5%. Sequences were obtained from peripheral blood. The receptors here all came from a woman aged 65 to 85 with acute or convalescent COVID-19.

This clone has just one count. The J gene is TRBJ2-3, the V gene TRBV5-6, with 8 bases identical to TRBD2. The CDR3 is 16 amino acids. Trimming removed 1 base from V and 2 bases from J; junction bases left unmatched: 6. Germline V gene data show CDR1 as SGHDT and CDR2 as YYEEEE. Here the CDR3 reads CASSLKAGEITDTQYF. In nucleotides, the CDR3 is TGTGCCAGCAGCTTGAAAGCGGGGGAGATCACAGATACGCAGTATTTT.

This chain connects TRBV5-1 to TRBJ1-3; D remains unclear. Between the trimmed V and J ends, which lost 2 bases and 2 bases, there was a span of 8 bases. This CDR3 is built from 14 residues. Germline CDR1 SGHRS, CDR2 YFSETQ. CDR3 DNA sequence: TGCGCCAGCAGCTTTGGGAGGCCTGGAAACACCATATATTTT. Protein: CASSFGRPGNTIYF.

This clone occurred a few times. At one boundary the junction diverges from the germline segment, which might be a read error. CDR3 sequence reads: CASSPAGSNF. In DNA form, the CDR3 reads TGTGCCAGCAGCCCGGCGGGCAGCAACTTC. The chain is built from TRBV7-2 and TRBJ1-2; D not resolved. The CDR3 runs 10 residues. Germline V gene sequence: CDR1 SGHTA, CDR2 FQGNSA.

The chain employs TRBV24-1 and TRBJ2-7; a weak D match, TRBD1 (6 bases). This CDR3 has 17 amino acids. Germline V CDR1 and CDR2: KGHDR, SFDVKD. Trimming removed 4 bases from V and 0 bases from J, with 18 bases in between. The CDR3, as DNA: TGTGCCACCAGTGACCCCAAGGCACAGGGTTCCTCCTACGAGCAGTACTTC. Translation gives CATSDPKAQGSSYEQYF.

V gene TRBV7-2 combines with J gene TRBJ2-3; 9 nucleotides align to TRBD2. CDR3 length equals 16 residues. Germline-derived CDR1 and CDR2 are SGHTA and FQGNSA. The V segment lost 1 base and the J segment 5 bases; nucleotides outside the gene matches: 7. DNA for the CDR3: TGTGCCAGCAGCTTAGAGTTGGCGGGAGGGCTAGATACGCAGTATTTT. It specifies CASSLELAGGLDTQYF.

The V gene is TRBV7-9, the J gene TRBJ1-3, with D perhaps TRBD1 (6 bases). This CDR3 has 13 residues. Germline CDR1 SEHNR, CDR2 FQNEAQ (reference sequence). Trimming removed 4 bases from V and 8 bases from J, with 12 bases in between. The CDR3 coding sequence is TGTGCCAGCAGCTCAGGGGTGGTTGACACCATATATTTT. Amino acids: CASSSGVVDTIYF.

The chain recombines TRBV14 with TRBJ1-2; maybe TRBD1 (5 bases). The germline V and J ends were trimmed by 2 bases and 7 bases, with 11 bases remaining between them. There are 13 residues in the CDR3. CDR1 is SGHDN and CDR2 is FVKESK in the germline V gene. CDR3 sequence reads: CASSQSPGFGYTF. The DNA of the CDR3 is TGTGCCAGCAGCCAATCGCCAGGGTTTGGCTACACCTTC. The full variable domain, in which reference TRBV14 and TRBJ1-2 provide the parts outside the CDR3, is EAGVTQFPSHSVIEKGQTVTLRCDPISGHDNLYWYRRVMGKEIKFLLHFVKESKQDESGMPNNRFLAERTGGTYSTLKVQPAELEDSGVYFCASSQSPGFGYTFGSGTRLTVV.

The chain joins TRBV7-2 to TRBJ1-6; D remains ambiguous. The CDR3 has 15 amino acids. Germline V gene sequence: CDR1 SGHTA, CDR2 FQGNSA. The germline V and J ends were trimmed by 6 bases and 6 bases, with 15 bases remaining between them. The CDR3, as DNA: TGTGCCAGCAGTCATGACGGGGTTAGTAATTCACCCCTCCACTTT. Translation: CASSHDGVSNSPLHF.

V usage is TRBV29-1 and J usage is TRBJ2-2; a weak D match, TRBD1 (6 bases). The length of the CDR3 is 13 residues. V was trimmed by 3 bases and J by 1 base, leaving 6 bases between them. The germline V gene has CDR1 SQVTM and CDR2 ANQGSEA. CDR3 bases: TGCAGCGTTGACAGGGGGAACACCGGGGAGCTGTTTTTT. Protein sequence: CSVDRGNTGELFF.

The CDR3 bases are TGTGCCAGTAGTATATTAAGGGCTAGCGGGAGCACAGATACGCAGTATTTT. It specifies CASSILRASGSTDTQYF. The chain combines TRBV19 with TRBJ2-3; TRBD2 matches 8 bases. The CDR3 has 17 residues. Germline-derived CDR1 and CDR2 are LNHDA and SQIVND (reference sequence). V was pared by 2 bases and J by 0 bases, with 7 bases of the junction left unmatched.

This clone has a handful of counts. The chain combines TRBV7-8 with TRBJ1-5, with 7 bases that match TRBD1. Trimming cost V 5 bases and J 6 bases; bases outside gene matches: 7. The CDR3 is 14 residues long. Germline CDR1 reads SGHVS; CDR2 reads FQNEAQ. CDR3 nucleotides: TGTGCCAGCAGCCTTAGGGGGCGCGGTCAGCCCCAGCATTTT. This translates into CASSLRGRGQPQHF.

The chain uses TRBV4-3 and TRBJ1-2; no firm D call. V was cut by 0 bases and J by 2 bases, with 7 bases left in between. CDR3 size: 14 residues. CDR1 and CDR2 from the germline V gene are LGHNA and YSLEER. The CDR3: CASSQDPRNYGYTF. As DNA, the CDR3 is TGCGCCAGCAGCCAAGACCCGAGAAACTATGGCTACACCTTC.

On this clone itself: At one end the junction does not follow the germline gene, possibly because of a read error. This chain uses TRBV10-3 with TRBJ1-5; possibly TRBD1 for D (6 bases). CDR1 ENHRY and CDR2 SYGVKD come from the germline V gene. This CDR3 spans 14 amino acids. CDR3 sequence reads: CAIRESTGNQPQHF. The CDR3 DNA sequence: TGTGCCATCAGAGAGTCGACAGGTAATCAGCCCCAGCATTTT.

The V gene is TRBV6-1, the J gene TRBJ2-5, with D maybe TRBD1 (6 bases). The CDR3 sequence is 13 residues long. Germline assignment: CDR1 MNHNS and CDR2 SASEGT. The V end was cut by 1 base, the J end by 5 bases, with 8 bases between. CDR3 coding DNA: TGTGCCAGCAGTGAAGGGACAGTGGAGACCCAGTACTTC. Its translation is CASSEGTVETQYF.